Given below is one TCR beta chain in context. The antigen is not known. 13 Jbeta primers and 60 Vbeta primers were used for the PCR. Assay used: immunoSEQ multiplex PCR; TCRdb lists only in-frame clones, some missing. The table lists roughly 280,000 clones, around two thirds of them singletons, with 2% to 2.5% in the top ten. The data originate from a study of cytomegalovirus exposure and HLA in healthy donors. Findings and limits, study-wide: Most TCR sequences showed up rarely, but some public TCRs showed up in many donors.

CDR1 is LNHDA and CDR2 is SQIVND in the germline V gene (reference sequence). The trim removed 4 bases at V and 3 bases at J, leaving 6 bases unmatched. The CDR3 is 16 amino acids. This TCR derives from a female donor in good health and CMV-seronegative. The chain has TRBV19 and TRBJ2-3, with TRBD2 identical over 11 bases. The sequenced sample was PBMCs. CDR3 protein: CASSNLAGGGTDTQYF. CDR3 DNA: TGTGCCAGTAGTAACCTAGCGGGAGGAGGTACAGATACGCAGTATTTT.